This T cell receptor (beta chain) emerged from a study of blood T cell repertoires in COVID-19. Study as a whole: Nucleic acid was either cDNA or gDNA, and it came from T cells, B-cell-depleted T cells, or PBMCs.

In germline, CDR1 is MNHEY, CDR2 SVGAGI. The CDR3 consists of 13 residues. V shed 0 bases and J shed 7 bases, with 7 bases lying between them. Original processing methods: Reference gene primer amplification in the assay estimated nucleated cell counts. Assay used: immunoSEQ multiplex PCR; TCRdb lists only in-frame clones, some missing. The V and J calls and clone size were taken over from that table, and D and trimming were inferred from the DNA. The table includes about 250,000 clones, almost 90% detected once. This chain links TRBV6-5 with TRBJ1-5, with D maybe TRBD1 (6 bases). The source of this sequence is a man older than 75 with acute or convalescent COVID-19. The material sequenced was peripheral blood. The CDR3: CASSYSRGQPQHF. DNA for the CDR3: TGTGCCAGCAGTTACTCGAGGGGGCAGCCCCAGCATTTT.